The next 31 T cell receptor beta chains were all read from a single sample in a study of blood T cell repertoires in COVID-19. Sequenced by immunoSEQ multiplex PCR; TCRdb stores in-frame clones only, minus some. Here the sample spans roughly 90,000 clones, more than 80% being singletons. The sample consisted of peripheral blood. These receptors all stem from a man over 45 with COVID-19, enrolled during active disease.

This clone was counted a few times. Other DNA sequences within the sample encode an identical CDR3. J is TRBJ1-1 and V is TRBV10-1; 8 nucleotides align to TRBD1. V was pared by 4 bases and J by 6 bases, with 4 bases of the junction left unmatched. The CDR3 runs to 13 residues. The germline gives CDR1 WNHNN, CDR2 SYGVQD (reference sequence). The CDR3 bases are TGCGCCAGCAGTGGGGCAGGGGGCTCTGAAGCTTTCTTT. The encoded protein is CASSGAGGSEAFF.

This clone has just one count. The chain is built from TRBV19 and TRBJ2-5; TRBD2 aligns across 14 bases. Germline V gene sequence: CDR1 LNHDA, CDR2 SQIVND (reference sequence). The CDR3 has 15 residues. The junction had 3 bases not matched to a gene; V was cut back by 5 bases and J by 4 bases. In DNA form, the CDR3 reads TGTGCCAGTAGTGGACTAGCGGGGGGTAGAGAGACCCAGTACTTC. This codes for CASSGLAGGRETQYF.

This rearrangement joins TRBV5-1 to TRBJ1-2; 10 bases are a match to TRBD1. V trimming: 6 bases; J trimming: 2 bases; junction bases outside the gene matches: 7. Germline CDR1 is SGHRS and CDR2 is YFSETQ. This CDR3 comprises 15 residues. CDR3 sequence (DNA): TGCGCCAGCACCCAGGGACAGGGGTTCAACTATGGCTACACCTTC. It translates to CASTQGQGFNYGYTF.

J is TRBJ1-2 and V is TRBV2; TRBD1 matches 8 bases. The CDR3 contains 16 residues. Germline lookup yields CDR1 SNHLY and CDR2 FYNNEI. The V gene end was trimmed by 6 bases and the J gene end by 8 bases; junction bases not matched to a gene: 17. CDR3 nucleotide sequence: TGTGCCAGCAGCCTACCATCGGGACAGGCGTACGGGGGCTACACCTTC. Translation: CASSLPSGQAYGGYTF.

CDR3 region: CASSPETDNGYNEQFF. CDR3 nucleotide sequence: TGTGCCAGCAGCCCGGAGACGGACAATGGATACAATGAGCAGTTCTTC. The chain employs TRBV5-6 and TRBJ2-1, with a possible D match to TRBD1 (5 bases). Trimming shortened V by 4 bases and J by 4 bases, and 18 bases separated the two germline ends. Germline V CDR1 and CDR2: SGHDT, YYEEEE. The length of the CDR3 is 16 residues.

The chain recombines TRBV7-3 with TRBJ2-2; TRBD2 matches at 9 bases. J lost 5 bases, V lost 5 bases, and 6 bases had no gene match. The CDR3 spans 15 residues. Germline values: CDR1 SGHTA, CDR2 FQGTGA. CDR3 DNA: TGTGCCAGCAGCAGTAGCGGGGGTCGGACCGGGGAGCTGTTTTTT. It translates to CASSSSGGRTGELFF.

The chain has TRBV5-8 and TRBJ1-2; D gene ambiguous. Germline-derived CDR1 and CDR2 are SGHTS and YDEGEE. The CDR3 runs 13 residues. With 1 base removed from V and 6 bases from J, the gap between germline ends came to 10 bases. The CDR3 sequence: CASSLMARNGYTF. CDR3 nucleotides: TGTGCCAGCAGCTTGATGGCTAGGAATGGCTACACCTTC.

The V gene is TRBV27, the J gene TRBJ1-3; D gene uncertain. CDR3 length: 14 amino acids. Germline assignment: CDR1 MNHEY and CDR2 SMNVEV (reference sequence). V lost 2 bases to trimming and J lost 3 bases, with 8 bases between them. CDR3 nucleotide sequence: TGTGCCAGCAGTTTAAAGGGAGATGGAAACACCATATATTTT. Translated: CASSLKGDGNTIYF.

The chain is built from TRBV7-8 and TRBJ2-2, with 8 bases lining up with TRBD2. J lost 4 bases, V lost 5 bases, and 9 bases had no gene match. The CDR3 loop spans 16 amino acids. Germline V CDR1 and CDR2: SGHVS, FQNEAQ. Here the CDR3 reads CASSHGLASITGELFF. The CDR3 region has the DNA TGTGCCAGCAGCCATGGACTAGCCTCGATCACCGGGGAGCTGTTTTTT.

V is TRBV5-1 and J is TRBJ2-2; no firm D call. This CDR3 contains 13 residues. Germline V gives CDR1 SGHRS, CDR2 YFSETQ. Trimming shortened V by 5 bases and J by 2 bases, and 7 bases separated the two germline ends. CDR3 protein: CASRVSNTGELFF. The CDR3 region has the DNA TGCGCCAGCAGAGTTAGTAACACCGGGGAGCTGTTTTTT.

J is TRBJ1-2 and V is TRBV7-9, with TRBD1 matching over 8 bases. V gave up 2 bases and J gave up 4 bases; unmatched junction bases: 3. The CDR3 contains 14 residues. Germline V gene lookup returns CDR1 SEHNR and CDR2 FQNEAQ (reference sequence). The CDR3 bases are TGTGCCAGCAGCTTACAGGGGGCTGGCTATGGCTACACCTTC. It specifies CASSLQGAGYGYTF.

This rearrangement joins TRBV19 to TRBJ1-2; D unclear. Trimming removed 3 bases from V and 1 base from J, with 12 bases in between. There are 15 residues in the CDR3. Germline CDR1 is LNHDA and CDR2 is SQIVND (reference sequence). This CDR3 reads CASSMQESLNYGYTF. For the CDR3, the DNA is TGTGCCAGTAGTATGCAGGAATCTCTTAACTATGGCTACACCTTC. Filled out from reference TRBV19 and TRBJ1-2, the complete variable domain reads DGGITQSPKYLFRKEGQNVTLSCEQNLNHDAMYWYRQDPGQGLRLIYYSQIVNDFQKGDIAEGYSVSREKKESFPLTVTSAQKNPTAFYLCASSMQESLNYGYTFGSGTRLTVV.

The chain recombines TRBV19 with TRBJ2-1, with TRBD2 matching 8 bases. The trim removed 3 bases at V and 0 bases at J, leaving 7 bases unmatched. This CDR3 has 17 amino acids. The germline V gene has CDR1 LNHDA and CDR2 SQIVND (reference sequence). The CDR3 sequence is CASSIGRGAPSYNEQFF. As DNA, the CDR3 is TGTGCCAGTAGTATCGGGCGGGGGGCCCCCTCCTACAATGAGCAGTTCTTC.

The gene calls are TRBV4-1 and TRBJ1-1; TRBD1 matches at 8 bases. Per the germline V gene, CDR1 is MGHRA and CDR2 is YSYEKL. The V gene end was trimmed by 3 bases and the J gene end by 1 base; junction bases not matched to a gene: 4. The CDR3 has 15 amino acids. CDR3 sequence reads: CASSHPQGGNTEAFF. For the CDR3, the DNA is TGCGCCAGCAGCCATCCACAGGGGGGGAACACTGAAGCTTTCTTT.

CDR3 amino acids: CASSLGWQTGNTIYF. The CDR3 DNA reads TGTGCCAGCAGCTTAGGTTGGCAGACGGGTAACACCATATATTTT. V is TRBV7-2 and J is TRBJ1-3, with D uncertain. CDR3 size: 15 residues. V was shortened by 1 base and J by 7 bases, with 14 bases between the two germline ends. CDR1 and CDR2 from the germline V gene are SGHTA and FQGNSA.

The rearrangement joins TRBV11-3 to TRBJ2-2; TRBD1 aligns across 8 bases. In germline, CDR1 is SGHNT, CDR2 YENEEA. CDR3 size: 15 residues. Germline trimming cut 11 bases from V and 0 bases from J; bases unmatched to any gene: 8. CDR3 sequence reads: CASGDRSSNTGELFF. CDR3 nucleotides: TGTGCCTCGGGGGACAGGTCGTCGAACACCGGGGAGCTGTTTTTT.

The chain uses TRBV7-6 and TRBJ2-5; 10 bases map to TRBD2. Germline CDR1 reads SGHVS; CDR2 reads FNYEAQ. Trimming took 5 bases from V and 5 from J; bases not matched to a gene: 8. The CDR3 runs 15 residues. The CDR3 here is CASSPGTSVLETQYF. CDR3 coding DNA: TGTGCCAGCAGCCCCGGGACTAGCGTCTTGGAGACCCAGTACTTC.

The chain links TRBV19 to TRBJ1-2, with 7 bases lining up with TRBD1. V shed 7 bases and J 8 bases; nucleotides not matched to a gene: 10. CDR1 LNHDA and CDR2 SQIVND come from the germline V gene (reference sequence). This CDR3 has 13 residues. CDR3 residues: CASNEQGLGGYTF. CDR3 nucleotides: TGTGCCAGTAACGAACAGGGGTTGGGAGGCTACACCTTC.

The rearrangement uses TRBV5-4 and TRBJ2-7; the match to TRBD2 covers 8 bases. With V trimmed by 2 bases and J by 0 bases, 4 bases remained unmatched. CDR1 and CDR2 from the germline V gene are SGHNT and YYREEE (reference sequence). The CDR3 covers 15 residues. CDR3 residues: CASSLSGGISYEQYF. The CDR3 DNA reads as TGTGCCAGCAGCTTAAGCGGGGGAATCTCCTACGAGCAGTACTTC.

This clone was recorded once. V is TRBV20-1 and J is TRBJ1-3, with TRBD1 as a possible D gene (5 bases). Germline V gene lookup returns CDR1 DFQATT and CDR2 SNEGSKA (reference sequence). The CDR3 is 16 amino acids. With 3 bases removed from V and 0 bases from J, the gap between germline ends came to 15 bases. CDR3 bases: TGCAGTGCTAGTCCTAGGGGCTCCCTCTCTGGAAACACCATATATTTT. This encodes CSASPRGSLSGNTIYF.

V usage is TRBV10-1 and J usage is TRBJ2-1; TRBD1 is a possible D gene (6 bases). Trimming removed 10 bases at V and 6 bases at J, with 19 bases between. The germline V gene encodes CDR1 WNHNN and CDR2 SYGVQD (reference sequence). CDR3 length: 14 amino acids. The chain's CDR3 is CATEIHRESNEQFF. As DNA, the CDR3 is TGCGCCACCGAAATCCACAGGGAAAGCAATGAGCAGTTCTTC.

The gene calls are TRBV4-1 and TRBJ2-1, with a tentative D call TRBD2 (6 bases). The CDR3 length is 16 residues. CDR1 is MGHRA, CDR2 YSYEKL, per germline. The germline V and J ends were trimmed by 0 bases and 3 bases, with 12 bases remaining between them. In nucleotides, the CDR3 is TGCGCCAGCAGCCAAGATTCCGCTAGCGTCTACAATGAGCAGTTCTTC. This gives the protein CASSQDSASVYNEQFF.

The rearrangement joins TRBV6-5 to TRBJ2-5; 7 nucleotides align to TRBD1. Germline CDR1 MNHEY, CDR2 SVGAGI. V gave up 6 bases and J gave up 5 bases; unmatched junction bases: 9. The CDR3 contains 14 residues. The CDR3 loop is CASRLDRVRETQYF. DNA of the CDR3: TGTGCCAGCAGGCTAGACAGGGTTAGGGAGACCCAGTACTTC.

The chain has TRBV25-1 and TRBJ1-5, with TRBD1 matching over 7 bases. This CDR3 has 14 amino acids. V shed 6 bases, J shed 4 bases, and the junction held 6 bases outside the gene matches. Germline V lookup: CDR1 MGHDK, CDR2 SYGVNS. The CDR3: CASRATGANQPQHF. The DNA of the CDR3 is TGTGCCAGCAGGGCTACAGGGGCTAATCAGCCCCAGCATTTT.

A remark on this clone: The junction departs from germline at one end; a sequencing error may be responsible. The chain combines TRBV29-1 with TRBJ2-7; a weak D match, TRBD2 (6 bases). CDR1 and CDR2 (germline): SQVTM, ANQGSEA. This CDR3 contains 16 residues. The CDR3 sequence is CSLEVDREFNSHEQYF. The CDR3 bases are TGCAGCCTTGAGGTTGACCGGGAGTTCAACTCTCACGAGCAGTACTTC.

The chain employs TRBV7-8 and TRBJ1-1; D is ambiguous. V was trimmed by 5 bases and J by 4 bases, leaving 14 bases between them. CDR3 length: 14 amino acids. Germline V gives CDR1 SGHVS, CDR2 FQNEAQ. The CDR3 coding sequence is TGTGCCAGCAGCCCCCTCCCTACCGGCACTGAAGCTTTCTTT. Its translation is CASSPLPTGTEAFF.

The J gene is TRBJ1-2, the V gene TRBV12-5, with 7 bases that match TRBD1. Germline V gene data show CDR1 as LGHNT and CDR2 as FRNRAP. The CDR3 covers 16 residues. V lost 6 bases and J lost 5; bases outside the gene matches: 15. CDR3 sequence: CASGNSSRGWFYGYTF. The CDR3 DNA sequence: TGTGCTAGTGGGAATTCCTCCAGGGGGTGGTTTTATGGCTACACCTTC.

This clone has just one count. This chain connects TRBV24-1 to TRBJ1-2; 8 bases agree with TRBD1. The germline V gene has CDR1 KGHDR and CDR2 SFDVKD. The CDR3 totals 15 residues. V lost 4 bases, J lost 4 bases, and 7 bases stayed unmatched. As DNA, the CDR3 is TGTGCCACCAGTGACCCGGACAGGGCCCCCTATGGCTACACCTTC. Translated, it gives CATSDPDRAPYGYTF.

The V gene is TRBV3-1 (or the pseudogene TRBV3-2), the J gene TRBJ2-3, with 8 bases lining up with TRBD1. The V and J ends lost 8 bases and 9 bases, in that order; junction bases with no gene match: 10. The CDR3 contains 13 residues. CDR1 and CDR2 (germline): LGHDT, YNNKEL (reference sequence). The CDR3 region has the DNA TGTGCCAGCGAAATTCAGGGGGCGAAAACGCAGTATTTT. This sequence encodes CASEIQGAKTQYF.

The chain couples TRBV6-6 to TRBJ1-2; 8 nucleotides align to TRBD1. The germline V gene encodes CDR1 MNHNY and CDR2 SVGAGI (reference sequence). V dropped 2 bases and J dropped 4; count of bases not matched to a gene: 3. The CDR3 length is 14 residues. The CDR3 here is CASSYNDRGYGYTF. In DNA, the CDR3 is TGTGCCAGCAGTTACAACGACAGGGGCTATGGCTACACCTTC.

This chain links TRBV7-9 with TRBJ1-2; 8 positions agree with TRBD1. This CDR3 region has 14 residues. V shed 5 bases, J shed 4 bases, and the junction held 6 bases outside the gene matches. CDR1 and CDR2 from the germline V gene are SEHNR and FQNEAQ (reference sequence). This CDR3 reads CASSTGQAFYGYTF. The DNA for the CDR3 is TGTGCCAGCAGCACGGGACAGGCGTTCTATGGCTACACCTTC.